This passage covers 23 T cell receptor beta chains from one sample sequenced in a study of blood T cell repertoires in COVID-19. Sequencing used immunoSEQ multiplex PCR; TCRdb keeps in-frame clones, though not all of them. The sample records about 110,000 clones, approximately 84% being singletons. Material: peripheral blood. These receptors originate from a woman in her fifties or sixties with acute or convalescent COVID-19.

The chain couples TRBV7-8 to TRBJ1-4; TRBD1 matches at 7 bases. This CDR3 has 14 residues. Germline V CDR1 and CDR2: SGHVS, FQNEAQ. V lost 1 base, J lost 8 bases, and 4 bases stayed unmatched. CDR3 sequence (DNA): TGTGCCAGCAGCTTAGAGGGGGCGCGGGAAAAACTGTTTTTT. Translation gives CASSLEGAREKLFF.

This rearrangement joins TRBV5-8 to TRBJ2-3, with 9 nucleotides matching TRBD2. Germline V gene lookup returns CDR1 SGHTS and CDR2 YDEGEE. The CDR3 is made up of 14 amino acids. V lost 4 bases and J lost 5; bases outside the gene matches: 5. The CDR3 spells CASSAGLAVDTQYF. Written as DNA, the CDR3 is TGTGCCAGCAGCGCGGGACTAGCAGTAGATACGCAGTATTTT.

V is TRBV12-3 or TRBV12-4 and J is TRBJ1-1; D gene unclear. Trimming removed 2 bases from V and 5 bases from J, with 9 bases in between. This CDR3 has 13 residues. This chain's CDR3 is CASSLREVTEAFF. Written as DNA, the CDR3 is TGTGCCAGCAGTTTAAGGGAGGTGACTGAAGCTTTCTTT.

The V call is TRBV5-1, the J call TRBJ2-7, with 9 bases aligning to TRBD1. The CDR3 runs 19 residues. The J segment lost 0 bases and the V segment lost 3 bases, leaving 16 bases of the junction unmatched. CDR1 is SGHRS, CDR2 YFSETQ, per germline. DNA of the CDR3: TGCGCCAGCAGCTCCCCCGGGACAGGGATCTTCCCTTTCTCCTACGAGCAGTACTTC. Protein product: CASSSPGTGIFPFSYEQYF.

A single count supports this clone. The chain uses TRBV19 and TRBJ1-1; the match to TRBD1 covers 9 bases. The CDR3 consists of 15 residues. V lost 5 bases, J lost 3 bases, and 7 bases stayed unmatched. Germline V gene sequence: CDR1 LNHDA, CDR2 SQIVND (reference sequence). The CDR3 coding sequence is TGTGCCAGTAGTGGGGGGACAGGGAGGGACACTGAAGCTTTCTTT. Translated: CASSGGTGRDTEAFF. Looking up the rest from reference TRBV19 and TRBJ1-1 gives the full variable domain: DGGITQSPKYLFRKEGQNVTLSCEQNLNHDAMYWYRQDPGQGLRLIYYSQIVNDFQKGDIAEGYSVSREKKESFPLTVTSAQKNPTAFYLCASSGGTGRDTEAFFGQGTRLTVV.

The chain uses TRBV21-1 and TRBJ1-2. TRBV21-1 is given as a pseudogene. The CDR3 extends over 14 amino acids. CDR3 coding DNA: TGTGCCAGCACCGGGGGGCATACTAGCTATGGCTACACCTTC. Residues: CASTGGHTSYGYTF.

This clone was counted once. The chain is built from TRBV6-6 and TRBJ2-7; TRBD2 agrees at 7 bases. The CDR3 loop spans 14 amino acids. Germline trimming cut 6 bases from V and 7 bases from J; bases unmatched to any gene: 12. Germline values: CDR1 MNHNY, CDR2 SVGAGI (reference sequence). The CDR3: CASSFGLVREEQYF. CDR3 bases: TGTGCCAGCAGCTTTGGACTAGTCCGTGAGGAGCAGTACTTC.

The count of this clone is one. This chain joins TRBV9 and TRBJ2-2, with D possibly TRBD2 on 5 matching bases. The germline CDR1 and CDR2 sequences are SGDLS and YYNGEE. Trimming cost V 3 bases and J 5 bases, with 11 bases left between them. The CDR3 is 14 amino acids. The CDR3 bases are TGTGCCAGCAGCGCCCTCGGAGGAACCGGGGAGCTGTTTTTT. This codes for CASSALGGTGELFF.

This chain connects TRBV7-8 to TRBJ2-2; no clear D gene. The CDR3 totals 16 residues. Germline assignment: CDR1 SGHVS and CDR2 FQNEAQ. The V end was cut by 5 bases, the J end by 0 bases, with 13 bases between. The CDR3 loop reads CASSRNRRTNTGELFF. The DNA of the CDR3 is TGTGCCAGCAGCCGGAACAGACGGACGAACACCGGGGAGCTGTTTTTT.

The chain has TRBV3-1 (or the pseudogene TRBV3-2) and TRBJ2-3; weak D call: TRBD2 (7 bases). The ends were cut back, 1 base at V and 6 bases at J, with 20 bases in the middle. Germline loops: CDR1 LGHDT, CDR2 YNNKEL (reference sequence). The CDR3 contains 17 residues. The CDR3 is CASSQVSAGARVDTQYF. DNA of the CDR3: TGTGCCAGCAGCCAAGTAAGCGCGGGGGCCCGCGTGGATACGCAGTATTTT.

This rearrangement joins TRBV5-1 to TRBJ1-1; 9 bases are a match to TRBD1. This CDR3 contains 16 residues. V was clipped by 3 bases and J by 0 bases; unmatched bases: 6. Germline V gives CDR1 SGHRS, CDR2 YFSETQ. The CDR3 DNA reads TGCGCCAGCAGCTCTGGACAGGGGAGCATGAACACTGAAGCTTTCTTT. Its protein is CASSSGQGSMNTEAFF.

The chain joins TRBV24-1 to TRBJ1-2, with 11 bases lining up with TRBD1. CDR3 length: 15 amino acids. Per the germline V gene, CDR1 is KGHDR and CDR2 is SFDVKD. Losses at the gene ends were 5 bases for V and 7 bases for J; bases not matched to a gene: 8. In DNA form, the CDR3 reads TGTGCCACCAGTGTACCCGGACAGGGGGCGCGTGGCTACACCTTC. Its protein is CATSVPGQGARGYTF.

The CDR3 loop is CASSPRTGGRSEQYF. CDR3 nucleotide sequence: TGTGCCAGCAGCCCCCGGACAGGGGGAAGGAGCGAGCAGTACTTC. The V and J genes are TRBV6-5 and TRBJ2-7, with TRBD1 matching over 10 bases. CDR1 MNHEY and CDR2 SVGAGI come from the germline V gene. This CDR3 region has 15 residues. Trimming took 6 bases from V and 6 from J; bases not matched to a gene: 11.

The rearrangement uses TRBV9 and TRBJ2-4; 8 nucleotides match TRBD1. Germline CDR1 and CDR2: SGDLS and YYNGEE. The V gene end was trimmed by 4 bases and the J gene end by 5 bases; junction bases not matched to a gene: 5. The CDR3 has 14 residues. CDR3 bases: TGTGCCAGCAGCCCCAGACAGGGGCAAAACATTCAGTACTTC. It specifies CASSPRQGQNIQYF.

The chain is built from TRBV6-1 and TRBJ1-6; TRBD1 might be the D (6 bases). Trimming stripped 1 base from V and 7 bases from J, with 17 bases between. CDR1 MNHNS and CDR2 SASEGT come from the germline V gene. This CDR3 is 17 amino acids long. CDR3 loop: CASSEVGKGGQNSPLHF. DNA for the CDR3: TGTGCCAGCAGTGAAGTGGGGAAGGGGGGGCAAAATTCACCCCTCCACTTT.

V and J are TRBV11-2 and TRBJ1-3, with a tentative D call TRBD1 (5 bases). The germline V gene encodes CDR1 SGHAT and CDR2 FQNNGV. Trimming removed 5 bases from V and 4 bases from J, with 15 bases in between. The CDR3 is 15 residues long. CDR3 residues: CASSLRQGQGNTIYF. DNA of the CDR3: TGTGCCAGCAGCCTCCGCCAGGGTCAAGGAAACACCATATATTTT.

V gene TRBV19 combines with J gene TRBJ1-5; TRBD1 might be the D (6 bases). Trimming removed 6 bases from V and 3 bases from J, with 15 bases in between. The germline V gene encodes CDR1 LNHDA and CDR2 SQIVND (reference sequence). The CDR3 totals 15 residues. For the CDR3, the DNA is TGTGCCAGTAGCCCCGGACAGAACTACAATCAGCCCCAGCATTTT. Its protein product is CASSPGQNYNQPQHF.

This chain's CDR3 is CASSYTGTANSGANVLTF. The DNA of the CDR3 is TGTGCCAGCAGCTATACCGGGACAGCCAACTCTGGGGCCAACGTCCTGACTTTC. The rearrangement uses TRBV7-3 and TRBJ2-6, with 7 bases identical to TRBD1. The V segment lost 4 bases and the J segment 0 bases; nucleotides outside the gene matches: 9. The CDR3 totals 18 residues. Germline CDR1 is SGHTA and CDR2 is FQGTGA.

V usage is TRBV6-5 and J usage is TRBJ1-4; weak D call: TRBD1 (6 bases). Germline V gives CDR1 MNHEY, CDR2 SVGAGI. This CDR3 spans 14 amino acids. The ends were cut back, 3 bases at V and 7 bases at J, with 12 bases in the middle. The CDR3 DNA is TGTGCCAGCAGTTATGGGGGCGCCGGTGAAAAACTGTTTTTT. It encodes CASSYGGAGEKLFF.

This clone was seen only a few times. The CDR3 protein is CASSPDRAAFGYTF. CDR3 nucleotides: TGTGCCAGTAGCCCGGACAGGGCGGCCTTTGGCTACACCTTC. This chain uses TRBV19 with TRBJ1-2; TRBD1 matches at 8 bases. CDR3 length: 14 residues. CDR1 and CDR2 from the germline V gene are LNHDA and SQIVND (reference sequence). After removal of 6 bases from V and 7 bases from J, the junction contained 10 bases not matched to a gene.

The rearrangement joins TRBV2 to TRBJ1-2; no firm D call. Germline CDR1 reads SNHLY; CDR2 reads FYNNEI. Trimming removed 1 base from V and 0 bases from J, with 6 bases in between. The CDR3 length is 14 residues. The CDR3 region is CASSEGGTNYGYTF. The CDR3 DNA follows: TGTGCCAGCAGTGAAGGCGGGACTAACTATGGCTACACCTTC.

V and J are TRBV19 and TRBJ1-6, with a possible D match to TRBD1 (6 bases). The CDR3 loop spans 16 amino acids. CDR1 LNHDA and CDR2 SQIVND come from the germline V gene (reference sequence). Trimming pared 5 bases from V and 0 bases from J, leaving 11 bases between. CDR3 region: CASSLTGNSYNSPLHF. DNA of the CDR3: TGTGCCAGTAGTCTAACAGGGAACTCCTATAATTCACCCCTCCACTTT. Variable domain in full (rest from reference TRBV19 and TRBJ1-6): DGGITQSPKYLFRKEGQNVTLSCEQNLNHDAMYWYRQDPGQGLRLIYYSQIVNDFQKGDIAEGYSVSREKKESFPLTVTSAQKNPTAFYLCASSLTGNSYNSPLHFGNGTRLTVT.

This clone was seen a few times. The J gene is TRBJ1-5, the V gene TRBV2, with a tentative D call TRBD1 (6 bases). The CDR3 spans 14 residues. In germline, CDR1 is SNHLY, CDR2 FYNNEI. V lost 5 bases to trimming and J lost 4 bases, with 12 bases between them. The CDR3 DNA sequence: TGTGCCAGCAGTCGACAGGATCGGAATCAGCCCCAGCATTTT. Protein sequence: CASSRQDRNQPQHF.